Each of the 14 T cell receptor beta chains below was sequenced from the same sample in a study of technical replicates of blood from several donors. Here immunoSEQ multiplex PCR was the method, and the copy in TCRdb shows in-frame clones only, minus some. In the table there are some 74,000 clones, about 95% of which are singletons. Sequencing was performed on T cells isolated from PBMCs. Receptor source: a human donor in good health.

The CDR3 DNA reads as TGTGCCAGCAGTTCCCCCCGGACAGGGCGTTTGGACATTCAGTACTTC. As protein: CASSSPRTGRLDIQYF. This chain connects TRBV28 to TRBJ2-4; TRBD1 matches 8 bases. CDR1 MDHEN and CDR2 SYDVKM come from the germline V gene. The ends lost 4 bases at V and 8 bases at J; junction bases unmatched: 13. This CDR3 contains 16 residues.

The V call is TRBV2, the J call TRBJ2-1; D perhaps matches TRBD1 (5 bases). Trimming cost V 7 bases and J 6 bases, with 10 bases left between them. The CDR3 contains 12 residues. The germline CDR1 and CDR2 sequences are SNHLY and FYNNEI. CDR3 sequence reads: CASNPQANEQFF. The CDR3 DNA sequence: TGTGCCAGCAACCCACAGGCCAATGAGCAGTTCTTC.

This rearrangement joins TRBV4-1 to TRBJ1-1; D gene unclear. The V and J ends lost 4 bases and 4 bases respectively, with 10 bases between them. The CDR3 consists of 13 residues. Per germline, CDR1 MGHRA and CDR2 YSYEKL. The CDR3 spells CASSPPGFTEAFF. CDR3 DNA sequence: TGCGCCAGCAGCCCCCCCGGGTTCACTGAAGCTTTCTTT.

The rearrangement links TRBV9 to TRBJ1-5; no firm D call. V was pared by 1 base and J by 0 bases, with 8 bases between. The length of the CDR3 is 15 residues. From germline, CDR1 is SGDLS and CDR2 YYNGEE. The CDR3 bases are TGTGCCAGCAGCGTATCCGGGTATAGCAATCAGCCCCAGCATTTT. Protein: CASSVSGYSNQPQHF.

The chain has TRBV5-1 and TRBJ2-3; no definite D call. The V and J ends lost 4 bases and 4 bases respectively, with 7 bases between them. In germline, CDR1 is SGHRS, CDR2 YFSETQ. The CDR3 runs to 12 residues. In DNA, the CDR3 is TGCGCCAGCAGCATAACAGCAGATACGCAGTATTTT. Amino acids: CASSITADTQYF.

The V gene is TRBV7-9, the J gene TRBJ2-5; weak D call: TRBD1 (5 bases). V was pared by 6 bases and J by 2 bases, with 10 bases between. Germline CDR1 is SEHNR and CDR2 is FQNEAQ (reference sequence). This CDR3 has 13 amino acids. CDR3 residues: CASSLRQQETQYF. The CDR3 nucleotides are TGTGCCAGCAGTCTCAGACAGCAAGAGACCCAGTACTTC. Full variable domain (remainder filled in from reference TRBV7-9 and TRBJ2-5): DTGVSQNPRHKITKRGQNVTFRCDPISEHNRLYWYRQTLGQGPEFLTYFQNEAQLEKSRLLSDRFSAERPKGSFSTLEIQRTEQGDSAMYLCASSLRQQETQYFGPGTRLLVL.

The chain carries TRBV27 and TRBJ1-5; D uncertain. V lost 2 bases and J lost 2, with 7 bases in between. The CDR3 totals 14 residues. Germline V gene sequence: CDR1 MNHEY, CDR2 SMNVEV (reference sequence). CDR3 nucleotides: TGTGCCAGCAGTTTACGTTATCGCAATCAGCCCCAGCATTTT. It yields the protein CASSLRYRNQPQHF.

DNA for the CDR3: TGTGCCAGCAGCTCGCTAAGGGACAGGGGGGTGGCAGATACGCAGTATTTT. Translated, it gives CASSSLRDRGVADTQYF. The gene calls are TRBV7-6 and TRBJ2-3; 11 bases match TRBD1. The CDR3 is 17 residues long. Germline lookup yields CDR1 SGHVS and CDR2 FNYEAQ. The V gene end was trimmed by 4 bases and the J gene end by 4 bases; junction bases not matched to a gene: 10.

The rearrangement joins TRBV7-3 to TRBJ2-1, with unresolved D. V was pared by 0 bases and J by 11 bases, with 11 bases between. The germline V gene has CDR1 SGHTA and CDR2 FQGTGA. The CDR3 extends over 13 amino acids. CDR3 DNA: TGTGCCAGCAGCTTAACTGGCAGCGAGAAGCAGTTCTTC. Translated, it gives CASSLTGSEKQFF.

The V gene is TRBV9, the J gene TRBJ2-1, with 9 bases that match TRBD1. Per germline, CDR1 SGDLS and CDR2 YYNGEE. After removal of 6 bases from V and 4 bases from J, the junction contained 11 bases not matched to a gene. This CDR3 spans 16 amino acids. CDR3 protein: CASTAGPGQGYNEQFF. The CDR3 DNA reads as TGTGCCAGCACCGCCGGCCCGGGACAGGGTTACAATGAGCAGTTCTTC.

The rearrangement uses TRBV6-5 and TRBJ2-2; a weak D match, TRBD2 (7 bases). CDR3 length: 16 amino acids. From germline, CDR1 is MNHEY and CDR2 SVGAGI. V dropped 1 base and J dropped 2 bases, with 11 bases sitting between them. The CDR3, as DNA: TGTGCCAGCAGTTACTGGGCGGGGGCCAACACCGGGGAGCTGTTTTTT. This translates into CASSYWAGANTGELFF.

The chain recombines TRBV5-1 with TRBJ2-1; 12 bases fit TRBD2. Germline V gene data show CDR1 as SGHRS and CDR2 as YFSETQ. V shed 2 bases and J 6 bases; nucleotides not matched to a gene: 3. The CDR3 loop spans 15 amino acids. CDR3: CASSFASGRANEQFF. The CDR3 bases are TGCGCCAGCAGCTTCGCTAGCGGGAGGGCCAATGAGCAGTTCTTC.

The chain combines TRBV7-5 with TRBJ1-2. TRBV7-5 is flagged as a pseudogene. CDR3 length: 16 residues. The DNA for the CDR3 is TGTGTCAGAAGCCCAGGAGGCAGGAGAAGTAACTATGGCTACACCTTC. Protein sequence: CVRSPGGRRSNYGYTF.

This chain uses TRBV9 with TRBJ2-5, with D perhaps TRBD1 (5 bases). The germline CDR1 and CDR2 sequences are SGDLS and YYNGEE. V was clipped by 4 bases and J by 1 base, with 11 bases between them. This CDR3 comprises 14 residues. CDR3 sequence: CASSPQGVQETQYF. The CDR3, as DNA: TGTGCCAGCAGCCCGCAAGGGGTCCAAGAGACCCAGTACTTC.